These 21 T cell receptor beta chains originate from one sample sequenced in a study of shared clonotypes between healthy human individuals. Sequencing used immunoSEQ multiplex PCR; TCRdb keeps in-frame clones, though not all of them. The sample carries 850,000 to 1,200,000 clones, about 75% recorded once. The sample taken for sequencing was memory CD4+ T cells sorted from blood. Described subset: CD45RA-negative fraction. The receptors originated from a man younger than 30 in good health.

This rearrangement joins TRBV6-1 to TRBJ1-3; D call uncertain. This CDR3 is built from 13 residues. V lost 2 bases, J lost 10 bases, and 12 bases lay in between. Germline CDR1 and CDR2: MNHNS and SASEGT. CDR3 amino acids: CASSERWGVTIYF. CDR3 in DNA: TGTGCCAGCAGTGAAAGGTGGGGAGTGACCATATATTTT.

The sample holds a few counts of this clone. The chain has TRBV12-5 and TRBJ2-7; 13 bases agree with TRBD2. Germline V gene lookup returns CDR1 LGHNT and CDR2 FRNRAP. This CDR3 has 19 residues. V gave up 0 bases and J gave up 1 base; unmatched junction bases: 9. The CDR3 DNA reads as TGTGCTAGTGGTTTGGTACGCCAGGGGACTAGCGGGGTATCCTACGAGCAGTACTTC. This gives the protein CASGLVRQGTSGVSYEQYF.

The chain links TRBV7-9 to TRBJ1-4, with D maybe TRBD1 (6 bases). CDR1 is SEHNR and CDR2 is FQNEAQ in the germline V gene (reference sequence). Trimming shortened V by 5 bases and J by 0 bases, and 13 bases separated the two germline ends. The CDR3 runs 16 residues. Written as DNA, the CDR3 is TGTGCCAGCAGCACGTATCGGACAGCAACTAATGAAAAACTGTTTTTT. Amino acids: CASSTYRTATNEKLFF.

The V and J genes are TRBV6-1 and TRBJ2-7; 8 positions agree with TRBD1. Germline CDR1 is MNHNS and CDR2 is SASEGT. J gave up 4 bases and V 1 base, and 6 bases lay outside the gene matches. This CDR3 contains 15 residues. CDR3 residues: CASSEVGTGGYEQYF. CDR3 coding DNA: TGTGCCAGCAGTGAAGTAGGAACAGGGGGGTACGAGCAGTACTTC.

Turning to this clone: Other DNA sequences of this sample code for an identical CDR3. The V and J genes are TRBV19 and TRBJ2-7; D uncertain. Germline loops: CDR1 LNHDA, CDR2 SQIVND (reference sequence). V lost 2 bases, J lost 3 bases, and 8 bases lay in between. This CDR3 spans 13 amino acids. The CDR3 loop reads CASSINRNYEQYF. The CDR3 nucleotides read TGTGCCAGTAGTATAAACAGAAACTACGAGCAGTACTTC.

V gene TRBV29-1 combines with J gene TRBJ1-4; D not certain. This CDR3 comprises 13 residues. V was cut by 3 bases and J by 0 bases, with 5 bases left in between. The V gene's germline CDR1 is SQVTM and CDR2 ANQGSEA. The chain's CDR3 is CSVEFATNEKLFF. CDR3 in DNA: TGCAGCGTTGAGTTTGCAACTAATGAAAAACTGTTTTTT. Full variable domain (remainder filled in from reference TRBV29-1 and TRBJ1-4): SAVISQKPSRDICQRGTSLTIQCQVDSQVTMMFWYRQQPGQSLTLIATANQGSEATYESGFVIDKFPISRPNLTFSTLTVSNMSPEDSSIYLCSVEFATNEKLFFGSGTQLSVL.

The chain is built from TRBV5-4 and TRBJ2-7; D remains ambiguous. V was pared by 1 base and J by 12 bases, with 14 bases between. In germline, CDR1 is SGHNT, CDR2 YYREEE (reference sequence). The length of the CDR3 is 12 residues. The CDR3 here is CASSLTLARPYF. The CDR3 DNA follows: TGTGCCAGCAGCTTGACCCTTGCCAGGCCGTACTTC.

Of note for this clone: This sequence may be a read error, since a much larger clone differs from it by one base. The chain combines TRBV6-6 with TRBJ2-7; D uncertain. The CDR3 has 12 amino acids. Germline V gene lookup returns CDR1 MNHNY and CDR2 SVGAGI (reference sequence). V was cut by 6 bases and J by 3 bases, with 9 bases left in between. CDR3 nucleotide sequence: TGTGCCAGCAGCTTGGGGAACTACGAGCAGTACTTC. Translation gives CASSLGNYEQYF.

The gene calls are TRBV7-8 and TRBJ1-3, with D maybe TRBD1 (6 bases). Per germline, CDR1 SGHVS and CDR2 FQNEAQ. This CDR3 contains 16 residues. Trimming pared 4 bases from V and 0 bases from J, leaving 13 bases between. CDR3 DNA: TGTGCCAGCAGCTGGGGGGCTCTCAGCTCTGGAAACACCATATATTTT. It yields the protein CASSWGALSSGNTIYF.

The rearrangement uses TRBV5-4 and TRBJ2-3, with TRBD1 as a possible D gene (7 bases). Germline V CDR1 and CDR2: SGHNT, YYREEE (reference sequence). V was shortened by 1 base and J by 5 bases, with 20 bases between the two germline ends. CDR3 length: 17 residues. This CDR3 reads CASSLKGGGLNKDTQYF. The CDR3 coding sequence is TGTGCCAGCAGCTTGAAAGGAGGGGGCCTAAACAAAGATACGCAGTATTTT.

J is TRBJ2-7 and V is TRBV27; TRBD2 aligns across 14 bases. This CDR3 comprises 15 residues. Germline V lookup: CDR1 MNHEY, CDR2 SMNVEV (reference sequence). V shed 5 bases and J 7 bases; nucleotides not matched to a gene: 7. This CDR3 is CASSPGLAGVREQYF. The CDR3 region has the DNA TGTGCCAGCAGTCCGGGACTAGCGGGAGTGAGGGAGCAGTACTTC.

This rearrangement joins TRBV18 to TRBJ2-1; no clear D gene. In germline, CDR1 is KGHSH, CDR2 LQKENI. V was clipped by 2 bases and J by 7 bases, with 9 bases between them. The CDR3 contains 13 residues. In DNA form, the CDR3 reads TGTGCCAGCTCACCAAAGGACGTTAATGAGCAGTTCTTC. Translating gives CASSPKDVNEQFF.

The rearrangement links TRBV11-2 to TRBJ2-3; 8 positions match TRBD1. Germline CDR1 and CDR2: SGHAT and FQNNGV. Trimming took 5 bases from V and 2 from J; bases not matched to a gene: 9. CDR3 size: 16 residues. The CDR3 nucleotides read TGTGCCAGCAGCCCGCAGGGGGCGTCCCTCACAGATACGCAGTATTTT. Protein: CASSPQGASLTDTQYF. The entire variable domain, with the rest obtained from reference TRBV11-2 and TRBJ2-3, is as follows: EAGVAQSPRYKIIEKRQSVAFWCNPISGHATLYWYQQILGQGPKLLIQFQNNGVVDDSQLPKDRFSAERLKGVDSTLKIQPAKLEDSAVYLCASSPQGASLTDTQYFGPGTRLTVL.

J is TRBJ2-5 and V is TRBV7-8, with D unclear. The V end lost 3 bases, the J end lost 4 bases, and 9 bases lay between the germline ends. The CDR3 has 13 amino acids. Germline CDR1 SGHVS, CDR2 FQNEAQ. The CDR3 reads CASSFSLIETQYF. DNA for the CDR3: TGTGCCAGCAGCTTTTCCCTTATAGAGACCCAGTACTTC.

DNA of the CDR3: TGTGCCAGCAGTGAACTCCTCTCTAGCGCCGGGGAGCTGTTTTTT. Translating it yields CASSELLSSAGELFF. The chain carries TRBV2 and TRBJ2-2; D is possibly TRBD2 (6 bases). This CDR3 region has 15 residues. Between the trimmed V and J ends, which lost 2 bases and 6 bases, there was a span of 13 bases. Germline V gene sequence: CDR1 SNHLY, CDR2 FYNNEI.

This CDR3 is CASSPMTGGYYGYTF. For the CDR3, the DNA is TGTGCCAGCAGTCCGATGACAGGGGGTTACTATGGCTACACCTTC. The V gene is TRBV27, the J gene TRBJ1-2; 9 bases map to TRBD1. Germline lookup yields CDR1 MNHEY and CDR2 SMNVEV (reference sequence). The CDR3 has 15 residues. With 5 bases clipped from V and 3 bases from J, the junction kept 7 bases outside the gene matches.

The gene calls are TRBV6-6 and TRBJ1-2, with D possibly being TRBD1 (6 bases). CDR3 length: 15 amino acids. Trimming took off 1 base at V and 2 bases at J, with 11 bases between the two ends. Looked up from germline, CDR1 is MNHNY and CDR2 is SVGAGI (reference sequence). CDR3 protein: CASSYLPGANYGYTF. The CDR3 nucleotides are TGTGCCAGCAGTTACTTACCGGGGGCGAACTATGGCTACACCTTC.

As for this clone: This likely stems from a read error, as it lies one base from a far larger clone. Additional DNA sequences in this sample encode the identical CDR3. The V call is TRBV10-3, the J call TRBJ1-1; D is ambiguous. The CDR3 spans 11 residues. Germline V gives CDR1 ENHRY, CDR2 SYGVKD. V was shortened by 2 bases and J by 3 bases, with 1 base between the two germline ends. The CDR3 region has the DNA TGTGCCATCAGTGAGGACACTGAAGCTTTCTTT. This encodes CAISEDTEAFF.

V is TRBV7-2 and J is TRBJ1-1; D gene ambiguous. Germline V gene lookup returns CDR1 SGHTA and CDR2 FQGNSA. This CDR3 contains 14 residues. V was clipped by 5 bases and J by 5 bases, with 15 bases between them. CDR3 nucleotide sequence: TGTGCCAGCAGCCCCCGGACCCCGAGGACTGAAGCTTTCTTT. Translated: CASSPRTPRTEAFF.

The chain has TRBV5-4 and TRBJ1-2; D remains ambiguous. This CDR3 spans 14 amino acids. V gave up 3 bases and J gave up 2 bases, with 11 bases separating them. Germline-derived CDR1 and CDR2 are SGHNT and YYREEE (reference sequence). In nucleotides, the CDR3 is TGTGCCAGCAGCTACGGCGCCGCGAACTATGGCTACACCTTC. As protein: CASSYGAANYGYTF.

The chain uses TRBV6-5 and TRBJ2-7; 13 bases map to TRBD2. The CDR3 runs to 15 residues. CDR1 and CDR2 (germline): MNHEY, SVGAGI. Losses at the gene ends were 6 bases for V and 2 bases for J; bases not matched to a gene: 4. The CDR3 sequence is CASRSGLAGAYEQYF. For the CDR3, the DNA is TGTGCCAGCAGATCTGGACTAGCGGGAGCCTACGAGCAGTACTTC.